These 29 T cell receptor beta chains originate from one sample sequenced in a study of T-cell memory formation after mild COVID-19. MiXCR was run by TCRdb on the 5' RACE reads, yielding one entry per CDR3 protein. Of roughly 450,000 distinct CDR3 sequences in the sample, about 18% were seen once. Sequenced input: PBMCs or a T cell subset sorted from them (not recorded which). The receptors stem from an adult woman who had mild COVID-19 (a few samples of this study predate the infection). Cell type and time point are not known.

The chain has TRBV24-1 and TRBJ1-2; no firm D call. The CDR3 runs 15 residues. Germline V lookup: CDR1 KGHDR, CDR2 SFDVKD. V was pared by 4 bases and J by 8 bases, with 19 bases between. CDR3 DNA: TGTGCCACCAGTGACCCCGGAACGTCCCTTGAGGGCTACACCTTC. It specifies CATSDPGTSLEGYTF.

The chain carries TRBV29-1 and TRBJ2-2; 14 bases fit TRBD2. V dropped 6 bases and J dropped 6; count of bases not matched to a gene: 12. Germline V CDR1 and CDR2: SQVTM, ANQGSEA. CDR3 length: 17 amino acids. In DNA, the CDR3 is TGCAGCGTCGCGCCTAGACTAGCGGGGGGGCTGGCCGGGGAGCTGTTTTTT. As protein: CSVAPRLAGGLAGELFF.

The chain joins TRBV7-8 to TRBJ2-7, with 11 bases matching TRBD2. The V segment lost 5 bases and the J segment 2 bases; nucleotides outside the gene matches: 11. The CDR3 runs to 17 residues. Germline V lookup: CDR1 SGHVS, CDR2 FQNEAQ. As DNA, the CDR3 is TGTGCCAGCAGCGCTAGGGTCACTAGCGGGGGTACCTACGAGCAGTACTTC. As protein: CASSARVTSGGTYEQYF.

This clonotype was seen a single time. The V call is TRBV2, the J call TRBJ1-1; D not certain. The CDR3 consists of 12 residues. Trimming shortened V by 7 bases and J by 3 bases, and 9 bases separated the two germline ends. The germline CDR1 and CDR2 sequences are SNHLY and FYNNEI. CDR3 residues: CASMGWDTEAFF. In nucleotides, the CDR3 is TGTGCCAGCATGGGGTGGGACACTGAAGCTTTCTTT.

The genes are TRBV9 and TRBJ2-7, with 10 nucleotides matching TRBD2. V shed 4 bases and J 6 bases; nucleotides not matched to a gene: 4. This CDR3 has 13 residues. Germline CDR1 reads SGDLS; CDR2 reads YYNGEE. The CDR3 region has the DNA TGTGCCAGCAGCAAAGCGGGGGGGCGCGAGCAGTACTTC. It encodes CASSKAGGREQYF.

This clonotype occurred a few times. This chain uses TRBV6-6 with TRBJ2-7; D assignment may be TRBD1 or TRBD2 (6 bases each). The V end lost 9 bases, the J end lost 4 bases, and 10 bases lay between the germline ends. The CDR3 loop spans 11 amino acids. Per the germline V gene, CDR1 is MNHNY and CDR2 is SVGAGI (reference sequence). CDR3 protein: CASWGAYEQYF. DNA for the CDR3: TGTGCCAGTTGGGGGGCTTACGAGCAGTACTTC.

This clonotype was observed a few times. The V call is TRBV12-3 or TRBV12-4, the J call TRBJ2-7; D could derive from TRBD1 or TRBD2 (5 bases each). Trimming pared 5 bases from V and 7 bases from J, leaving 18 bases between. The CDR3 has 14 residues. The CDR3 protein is CASSPWDQPGEQYF. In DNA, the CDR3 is TGTGCCAGCAGTCCCTGGGACCAGCCCGGAGAGCAGTACTTC.

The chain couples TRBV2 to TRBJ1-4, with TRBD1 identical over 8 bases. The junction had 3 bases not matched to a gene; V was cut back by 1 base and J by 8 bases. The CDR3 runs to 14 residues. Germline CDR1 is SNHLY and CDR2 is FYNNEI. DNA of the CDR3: TGTGCCAGCAGTGAAGACAGGGGGGGCGAAAAACTGTTTTTT. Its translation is CASSEDRGGEKLFF. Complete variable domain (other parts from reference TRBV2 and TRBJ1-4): EPEVTQTPSHQVTQMGQEVILRCVPISNHLYFYWYRQILGQKVEFLVSFYNNEISEKSEIFDDQFSVERPDGSNFTLKIRSTKLEDSAMYFCASSEDRGGEKLFFGSGTQLSVL.

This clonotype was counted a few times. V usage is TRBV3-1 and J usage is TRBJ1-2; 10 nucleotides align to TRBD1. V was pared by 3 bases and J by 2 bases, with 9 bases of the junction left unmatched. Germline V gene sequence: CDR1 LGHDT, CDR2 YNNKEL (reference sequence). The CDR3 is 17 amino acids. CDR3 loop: CASSHMTGGASNYGYTF. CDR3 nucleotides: TGTGCCAGCAGCCACATGACAGGGGGCGCGTCCAACTATGGCTACACCTTC.

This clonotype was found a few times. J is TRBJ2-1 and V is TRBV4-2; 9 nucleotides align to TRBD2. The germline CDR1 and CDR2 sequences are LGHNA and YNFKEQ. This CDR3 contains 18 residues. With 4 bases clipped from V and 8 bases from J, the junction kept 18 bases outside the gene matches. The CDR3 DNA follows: TGTGCCAGCAGCCGACAGCCCTTGGGCGGGGGGGCCGGGGATGAGCAGTTCTTC. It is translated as CASSRQPLGGGAGDEQFF.

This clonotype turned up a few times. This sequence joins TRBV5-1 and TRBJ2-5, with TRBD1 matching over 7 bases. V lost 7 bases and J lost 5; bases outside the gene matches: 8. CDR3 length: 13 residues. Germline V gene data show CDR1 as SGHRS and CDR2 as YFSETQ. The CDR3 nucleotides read TGCGCCAGCCAAACAGGGGCTGGGGAGACCCAGTACTTC. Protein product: CASQTGAGETQYF.

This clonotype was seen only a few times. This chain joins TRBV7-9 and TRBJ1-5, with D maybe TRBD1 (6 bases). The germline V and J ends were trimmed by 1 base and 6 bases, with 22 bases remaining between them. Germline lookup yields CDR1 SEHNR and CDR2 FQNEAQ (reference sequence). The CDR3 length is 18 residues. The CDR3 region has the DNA TGTGCCAGCAGCTTAGAACCACCCGGGACACAGGCGGGTCAGCCCCAGCATTTT. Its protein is CASSLEPPGTQAGQPQHF.

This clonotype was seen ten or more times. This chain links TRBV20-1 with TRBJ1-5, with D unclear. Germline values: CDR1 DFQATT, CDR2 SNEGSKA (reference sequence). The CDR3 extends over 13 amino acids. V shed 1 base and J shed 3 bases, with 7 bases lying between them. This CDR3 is CSARGTLNQPQHF. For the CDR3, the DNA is TGCAGTGCTAGAGGGACTCTCAATCAGCCCCAGCATTTT.

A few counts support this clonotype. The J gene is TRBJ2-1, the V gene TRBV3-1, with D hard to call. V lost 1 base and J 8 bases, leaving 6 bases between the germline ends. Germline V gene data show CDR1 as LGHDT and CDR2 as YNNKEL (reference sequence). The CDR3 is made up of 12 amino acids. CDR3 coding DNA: TGTGCCAGCAGCCAAGGAAGTTATGAGCAGTTCTTC. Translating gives CASSQGSYEQFF.

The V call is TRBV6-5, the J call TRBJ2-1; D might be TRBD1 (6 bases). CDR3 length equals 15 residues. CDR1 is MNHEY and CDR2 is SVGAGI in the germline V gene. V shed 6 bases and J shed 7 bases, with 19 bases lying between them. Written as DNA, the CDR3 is TGTGCCAGCAGAGGTACAGGGTCCCTGAGGAATGAGCAGTTCTTC. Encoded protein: CASRGTGSLRNEQFF.

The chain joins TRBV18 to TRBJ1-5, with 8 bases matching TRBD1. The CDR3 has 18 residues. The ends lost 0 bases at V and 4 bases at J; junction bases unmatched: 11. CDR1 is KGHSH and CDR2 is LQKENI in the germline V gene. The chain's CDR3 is CASSPPRLLGQGNQPQHF. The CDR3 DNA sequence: TGTGCCAGCTCACCACCAAGGTTGCTAGGACAGGGTAATCAGCCCCAGCATTTT.

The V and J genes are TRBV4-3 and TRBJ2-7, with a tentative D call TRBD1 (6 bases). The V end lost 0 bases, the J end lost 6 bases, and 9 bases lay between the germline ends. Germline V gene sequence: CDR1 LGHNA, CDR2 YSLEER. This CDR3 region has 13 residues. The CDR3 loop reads CASSQDPGAEQYF. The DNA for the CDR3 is TGCGCCAGCAGCCAAGATCCAGGGGCCGAGCAGTACTTC.

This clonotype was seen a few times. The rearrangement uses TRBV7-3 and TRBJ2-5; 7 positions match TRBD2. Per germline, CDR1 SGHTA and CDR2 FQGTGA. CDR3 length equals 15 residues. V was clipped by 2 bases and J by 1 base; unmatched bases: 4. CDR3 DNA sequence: TGTGCCAGCAGCTTAGGACTAGTAGGCCAAGAGACCCAGTACTTC. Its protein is CASSLGLVGQETQYF. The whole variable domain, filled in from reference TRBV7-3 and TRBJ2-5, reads GAGVSQTPSNKVTEKGKYVELRCDPISGHTALYWYRQSLGQGPEFLIYFQGTGAADDSGLPNDRFFAVRPEGSVSTLKIQRTERGDSAVYLCASSLGLVGQETQYFGPGTRLLVL.

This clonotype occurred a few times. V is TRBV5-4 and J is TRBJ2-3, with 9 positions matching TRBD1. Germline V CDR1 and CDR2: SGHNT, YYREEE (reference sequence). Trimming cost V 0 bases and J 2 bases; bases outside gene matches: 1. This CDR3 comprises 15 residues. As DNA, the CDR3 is TGTGCCAGCAGCTTGGGACAGGGGGACACAGATACGCAGTATTTT. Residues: CASSLGQGDTDTQYF.

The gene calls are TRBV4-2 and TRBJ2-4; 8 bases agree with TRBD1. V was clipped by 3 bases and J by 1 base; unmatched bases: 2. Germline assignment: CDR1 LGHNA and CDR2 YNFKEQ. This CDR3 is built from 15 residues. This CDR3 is CASSHGTGAKNIQYF. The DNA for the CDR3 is TGTGCCAGCAGCCACGGGACAGGTGCCAAAAACATTCAGTACTTC.

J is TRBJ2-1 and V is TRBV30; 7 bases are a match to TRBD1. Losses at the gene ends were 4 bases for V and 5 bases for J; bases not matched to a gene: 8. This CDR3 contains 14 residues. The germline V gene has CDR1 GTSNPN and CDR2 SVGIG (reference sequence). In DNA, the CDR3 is TGTGCCTGGACCGACAGGGCGCTAGACAATGAGCAGTTCTTC. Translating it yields CAWTDRALDNEQFF. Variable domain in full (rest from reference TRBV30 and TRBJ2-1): SQTIHQWPATLVQPVGSPLSLECTVEGTSNPNLYWYRQAAGRGLQLLFYSVGIGQISSEVPQNLSASRPQDRQFILSSKKLLLSDSGFYLCAWTDRALDNEQFFGPGTRLTVL.

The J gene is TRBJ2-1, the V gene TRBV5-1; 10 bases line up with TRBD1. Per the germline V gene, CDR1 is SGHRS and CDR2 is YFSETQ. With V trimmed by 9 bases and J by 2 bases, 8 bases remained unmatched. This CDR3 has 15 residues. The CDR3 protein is CATAPGTGAYNEQFF. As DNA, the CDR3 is TGCGCCACCGCCCCCGGGACAGGGGCCTACAATGAGCAGTTCTTC.

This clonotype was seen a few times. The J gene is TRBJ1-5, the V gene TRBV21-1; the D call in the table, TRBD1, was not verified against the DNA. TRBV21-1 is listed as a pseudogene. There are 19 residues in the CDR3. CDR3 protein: CASSKAGTGRFYSNQPQHF. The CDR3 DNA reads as TGTGCCAGCAGCAAAGCTGGGACAGGGAGATTTTATAGCAATCAGCCCCAGCATTTT.

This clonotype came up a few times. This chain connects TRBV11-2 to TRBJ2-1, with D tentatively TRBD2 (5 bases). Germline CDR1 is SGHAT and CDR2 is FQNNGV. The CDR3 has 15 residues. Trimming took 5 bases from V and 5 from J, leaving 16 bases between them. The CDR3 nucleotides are TGTGCCAGCAGCCGAGGAGAGGGCCCCCACAATGAGCAGTTCTTC. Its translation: CASSRGEGPHNEQFF.

CDR3: CASSLAGVISTDTQYF. The CDR3 DNA follows: TGTGCCAGCAGCCTTGCCGGGGTGATTTCCACAGATACGCAGTATTTT. J is TRBJ2-3 and V is TRBV9; TRBD2 might be the D (5 bases). Germline CDR1 and CDR2: SGDLS and YYNGEE. This CDR3 has 16 amino acids. Trimming took off 4 bases at V and 2 bases at J, with 17 bases between the two ends. The full variable domain, rest sourced from reference TRBV9 and TRBJ2-3, is DSGVTQTPKHLITATGQRVTLRCSPRSGDLSVYWYQQSLDQGLQFLIQYYNGEERAKGNILERFSAQQFPDLHSELNLSSLELGDSALYFCASSLAGVISTDTQYFGPGTRLTVL.

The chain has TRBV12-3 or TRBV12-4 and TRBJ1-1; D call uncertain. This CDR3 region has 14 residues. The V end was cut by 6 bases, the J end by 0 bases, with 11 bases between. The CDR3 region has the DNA TGTGCCAGCAGCCTCTCCCACATGAACACTGAAGCTTTCTTT. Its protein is CASSLSHMNTEAFF.

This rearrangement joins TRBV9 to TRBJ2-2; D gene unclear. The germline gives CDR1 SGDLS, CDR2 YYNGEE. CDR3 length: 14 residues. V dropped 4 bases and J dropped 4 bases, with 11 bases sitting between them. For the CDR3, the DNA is TGTGCCAGCAGCCCGAGGAGCAGCACCGGGGAGCTGTTTTTT. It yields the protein CASSPRSSTGELFF.

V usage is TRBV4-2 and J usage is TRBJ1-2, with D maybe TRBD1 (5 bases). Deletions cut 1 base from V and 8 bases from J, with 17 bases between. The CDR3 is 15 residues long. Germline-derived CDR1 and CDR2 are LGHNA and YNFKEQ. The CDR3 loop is CASSQARTGAGGYTF. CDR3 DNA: TGTGCCAGCAGCCAAGCAAGAACTGGGGCTGGCGGCTACACCTTC.

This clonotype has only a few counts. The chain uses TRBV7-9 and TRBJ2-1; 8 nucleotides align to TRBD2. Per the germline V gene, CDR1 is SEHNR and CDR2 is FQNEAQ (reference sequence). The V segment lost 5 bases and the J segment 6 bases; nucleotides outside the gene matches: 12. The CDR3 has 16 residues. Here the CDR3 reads CASSPAGAGGPNEQFF. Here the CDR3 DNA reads TGTGCCAGCAGCCCAGCGGGGGCGGGAGGTCCCAATGAGCAGTTCTTC.